What follows are 3 T cell receptor beta chains derived from one specimen sequenced in a study of beta chain features in type 1 diabetes. The entirety of the isolated RNA underwent reverse transcription, so expressed TCRB transcripts were sequenced. TCRdb keeps only in-frame clones here, not all; method: immunoSEQ multiplex PCR. The data contain a few hundred thousand clones, 11% to 15% of them seen just once; the ten biggest clones take up roughly 0.038%. Source material: naive CD4+ T cells from blood. The receptor source for this set is a man aged 25 to 40 in good health.

As to this clone: One junction end does not reproduce the germline sequence, and a read error may be involved. The chain recombines TRBV11-2 with TRBJ2-5; D remains unclear. The CDR3 totals 12 residues. From germline, CDR1 is SGHAT and CDR2 FQNNGV. Here the CDR3 reads CASSIDRETQYF. The DNA for the CDR3 is TGTGCCAGCAGCATAGATCGGGAGACCCAGTACTTC.

This rearrangement joins TRBV9 to TRBJ1-4, with D maybe TRBD1 (5 bases). This CDR3 contains 14 residues. Trimming took 2 bases from V and 8 from J, leaving 13 bases between them. The V gene's germline CDR1 is SGDLS and CDR2 YYNGEE. Here the CDR3 DNA reads TGTGCCAGCAGCGTCCGAGGGGATGGAGAAAAACTGTTTTTT. Encoded protein: CASSVRGDGEKLFF.

This clone showed up just once. This sequence joins TRBV18 and TRBJ1-1; TRBD1 aligns across 8 bases. The CDR3 contains 14 residues. The trim removed 4 bases at V and 5 bases at J, leaving 6 bases unmatched. The germline CDR1 and CDR2 sequences are KGHSH and LQKENI. The CDR3, as DNA: TGTGCCAGCTCACTTGGACAGGGCTGGACTGAAGCTTTCTTT. Translating gives CASSLGQGWTEAFF.